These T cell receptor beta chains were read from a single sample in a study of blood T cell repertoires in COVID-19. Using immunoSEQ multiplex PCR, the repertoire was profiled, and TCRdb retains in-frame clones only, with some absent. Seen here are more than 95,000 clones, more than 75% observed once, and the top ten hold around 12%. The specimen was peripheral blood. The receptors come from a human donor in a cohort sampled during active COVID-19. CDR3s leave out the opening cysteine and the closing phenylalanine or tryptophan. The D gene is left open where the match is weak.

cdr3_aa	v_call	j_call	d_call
ASGRGGSTDTQY	TRBV2	TRBJ2-3	TRBD2
SASTGKGYT	TRBV20-1	TRBJ1-2	-
ASSKGGGRTDTQY	TRBV19	TRBJ2-3	-
ASSPETVQETQY	TRBV18	TRBJ2-5	-
ASSRVLLAGASYEQY	TRBV4-3	TRBJ2-7	TRBD2
ASSQVMTSGFEQF	TRBV4-1	TRBJ2-1	TRBD2
ASSEQRNYGYT	TRBV7-8	TRBJ1-2	-
ASSRDRGVETQY	TRBV27	TRBJ2-5	TRBD1
ASSLWTGGLSETQY	TRBV14	TRBJ2-5	TRBD1
ASRQGPSYGYT	TRBV2	TRBJ1-2	TRBD1
ASSSGGSYEQY	TRBV5-1	TRBJ2-7	-
ASSYLLGGAQH	TRBV27	TRBJ1-5	-
ASSVSGEPQSPQH	TRBV9	TRBJ1-5	-
ASSQIVQGSRAF	TRBV4-3	TRBJ1-1	TRBD1
ASSYGGGPSNIQY	TRBV6-2/TRBV6-3	TRBJ2-4	-
ASSQGQGGNTEAF	TRBV4-2	TRBJ1-1	TRBD1
ASSTLGGGLYEQY	TRBV19	TRBJ2-7	TRBD2
ASSDDTGGRDEKLF	TRBV9	TRBJ1-4	TRBD1
ASSTGQGNTGELF	TRBV5-1	TRBJ2-2	TRBD1
ASSPAQGSTNEKLF	TRBV18	TRBJ1-4	-
ASSLSPGIGAEAF	TRBV5-1	TRBJ1-1	-
ASSLLRGPSSGEQF	TRBV5-6	TRBJ2-1	-
ASSRPRETQY	TRBV3-1/TRBV3-2	TRBJ2-5	-
ASTQWNTGELF	TRBV13	TRBJ2-2	-
ASSVDPGDYGYT	TRBV9	TRBJ1-2	-
ASSPWTSYPGELF	TRBV7-9	TRBJ2-2	TRBD2
ASSEGGLNTEAF	TRBV25-1	TRBJ1-1	-